The subject of this entry is one TCR beta chain. Its antigen is not identified. The CDR3 length is 15 residues. J gave up 5 bases and V 3 bases, and 8 bases lay outside the gene matches. In germline, CDR1 is LNHNV, CDR2 YYDKDF (reference sequence). Per sample, extraction of total RNA gave at least 5.5 micrograms in every case. Then a second PCR, running roughly 6 to 11 cycles, was carried out with a sample-barcoded 5' primer and a J-beta primer mix. TCRdb re-called the 5' RACE reads with MiXCR, one entry per CDR3 protein. Among hundreds of thousands of distinct CDR3 sequences listed, just over 55% were seen once. This entry belongs to a study of blood T cells in healthy people across ages. Study in general: The template switching approach captured approximately one barcoded beta molecule for every two T cells. Study observations and caveats: A strong correlation was seen between TCR beta diversity and naive T cell percentage.

The sample comprised blood. The source is a man between 35 and 55 years old in good health. The rearrangement links TRBV15 to TRBJ2-5, with 8 bases matching TRBD2. CDR3 protein: CATSSRGLGRETQYF. CDR3 nucleotide sequence: TGTGCCACCAGCAGTAGGGGACTAGGGCGGGAGACCCAGTACTTC.